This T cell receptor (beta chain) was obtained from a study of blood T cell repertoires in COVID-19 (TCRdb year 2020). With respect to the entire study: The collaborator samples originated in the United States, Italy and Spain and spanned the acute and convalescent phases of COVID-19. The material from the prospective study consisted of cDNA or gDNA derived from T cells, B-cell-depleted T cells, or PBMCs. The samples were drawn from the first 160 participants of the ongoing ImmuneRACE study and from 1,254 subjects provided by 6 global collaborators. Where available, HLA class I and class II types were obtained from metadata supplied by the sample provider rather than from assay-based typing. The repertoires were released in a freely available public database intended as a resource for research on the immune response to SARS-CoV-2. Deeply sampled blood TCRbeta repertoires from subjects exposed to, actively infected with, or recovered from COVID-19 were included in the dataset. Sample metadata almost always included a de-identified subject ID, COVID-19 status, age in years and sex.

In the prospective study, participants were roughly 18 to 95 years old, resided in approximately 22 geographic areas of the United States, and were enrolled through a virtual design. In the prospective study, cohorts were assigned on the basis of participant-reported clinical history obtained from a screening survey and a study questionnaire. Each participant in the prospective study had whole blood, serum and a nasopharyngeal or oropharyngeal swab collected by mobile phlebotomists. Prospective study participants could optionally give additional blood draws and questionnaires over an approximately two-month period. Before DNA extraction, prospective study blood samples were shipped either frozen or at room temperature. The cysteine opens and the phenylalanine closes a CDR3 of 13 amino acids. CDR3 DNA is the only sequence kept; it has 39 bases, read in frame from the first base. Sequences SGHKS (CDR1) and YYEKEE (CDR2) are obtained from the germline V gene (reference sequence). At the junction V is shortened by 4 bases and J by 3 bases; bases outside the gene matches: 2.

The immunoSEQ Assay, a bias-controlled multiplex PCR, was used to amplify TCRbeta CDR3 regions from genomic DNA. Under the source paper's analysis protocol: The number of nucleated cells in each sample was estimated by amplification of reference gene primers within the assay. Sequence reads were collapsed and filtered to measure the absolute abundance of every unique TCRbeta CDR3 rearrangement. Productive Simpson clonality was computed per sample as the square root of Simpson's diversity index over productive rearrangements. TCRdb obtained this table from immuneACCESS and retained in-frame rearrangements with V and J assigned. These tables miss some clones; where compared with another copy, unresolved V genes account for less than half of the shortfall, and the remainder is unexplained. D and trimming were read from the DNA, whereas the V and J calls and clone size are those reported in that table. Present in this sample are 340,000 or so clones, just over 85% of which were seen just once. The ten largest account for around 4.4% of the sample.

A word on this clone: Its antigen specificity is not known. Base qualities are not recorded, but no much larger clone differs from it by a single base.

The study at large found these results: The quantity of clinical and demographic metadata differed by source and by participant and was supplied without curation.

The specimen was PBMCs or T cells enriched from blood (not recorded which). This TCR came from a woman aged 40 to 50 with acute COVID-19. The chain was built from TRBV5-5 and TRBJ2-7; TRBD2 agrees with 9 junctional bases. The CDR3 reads CASSGTSRYEQYF. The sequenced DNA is TGTGCCAGCAGCGGGACTAGCCGCTACGAGCAGTACTTC.